What follows is one T cell receptor beta chain and its context. This sample stems from a study of T cells expressing NK-cell markers. For the study at large: From sorted CD3+CD56+NKG2C+, CD3+CD56+NKG2C- and CD3+CD56-NKG2C+ T cells came the TCR beta repertoires.

Germline-derived CDR1 and CDR2 are LNHDA and SQIVND (reference sequence). This CDR3 has 11 amino acids. For each CDR3 protein, TCRdb gives one entry from its re-call of the 5' RACE reads, without DNA. Its table lists about 380,000 distinct CDR3 sequences. The rearrangement links TRBV19 to TRBJ1-2. Material for sequencing was blood T cells: a sorted CD56 or NKG2C T cell subset, CD4+ or CD8+ T cells, or bulk PBMC T cells (not recorded which). The sequence derives from a man aged 18-75 years in good health. CDR3 region: CASSRDGGYTF.